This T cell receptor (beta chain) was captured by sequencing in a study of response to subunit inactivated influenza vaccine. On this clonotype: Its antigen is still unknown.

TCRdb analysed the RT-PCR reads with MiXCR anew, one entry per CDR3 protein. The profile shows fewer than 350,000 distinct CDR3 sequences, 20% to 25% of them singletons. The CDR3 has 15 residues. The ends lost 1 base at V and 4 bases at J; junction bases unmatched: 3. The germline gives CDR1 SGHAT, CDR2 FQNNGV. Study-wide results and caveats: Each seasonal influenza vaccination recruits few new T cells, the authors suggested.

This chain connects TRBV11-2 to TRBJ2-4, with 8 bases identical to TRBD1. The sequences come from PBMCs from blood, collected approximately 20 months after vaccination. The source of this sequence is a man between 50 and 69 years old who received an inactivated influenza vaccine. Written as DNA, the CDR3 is TGTGCCAGCAGCTTAGTCTGGACAGGGAAAAACATTCAGTACTTC. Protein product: CASSLVWTGKNIQYF.